This section outlines one TCR beta chain sequence together with its context. This clonotype has at least ten counts. It has no known antigen specificity. The sample holds no much larger clone one base away, and base qualities are not on file. Hyperthyroidism patients were aged 18 to 65 years and newly diagnosed, with disease duration of less than 2 months. Any patient with an uncontrolled infection, another autoimmune disease, pregnancy or lactation was excluded. Diagnoses were based on clinical symptoms, serum thyroxine and TRAb, thyroid ultrasound and orbital computed tomography. Blood from progressor patients was drawn when they were first diagnosed with hyperthyroidism, before any ophthalmopathy symptoms appeared. Ficoll-Paque density gradient centrifugation was used to isolate PBMCs from about 9.4 ml of fresh peripheral blood. Progressor patients were initially diagnosed with Graves' hyperthyroidism and developed ophthalmopathy during follow-up. Trizol reagent was used to extract total RNA, and RNA quality was then checked on an Agilent 2100 Bioanalyzer.

Trimmed from V: 4 bases; trimmed from J: 4 bases; junction bases lacking a gene match: 1. There are 13 amino acids in the CDR3, from cysteine to phenylalanine inclusive. The only DNA kept is the CDR3, 39 bases in frame from the first base. The germline V gene (reference sequence) gives CDR1 as LGHDT and CDR2 as YNNKEL. This sample stems from a study of T cells in Graves' hyperthyroidism and ophthalmopathy (dated by TCRdb to between 2017 and 2020). Background on the whole study: Peripheral blood samples were taken at the time of initial diagnosis, prior to any treatment. The paper describes TCR Vbeta CDR3 sequencing of about 140 peripheral blood samples, made up of 43 ophthalmopathy patients, some 76 hyperthyroidism patients and some 17 progressor patients. TCR V-J signatures able to tell the groups apart were searched for in a discovery cohort of 90 to 100 patients, of whom about 40 had Graves' ophthalmopathy and around 56 had stable Graves' hyperthyroidism. The approximately 90 discovery patients were randomly split 7:3 into training and test sets. Prospective prediction of ophthalmopathy was tested in an independent validation cohort of 18 to 20 hyperthyroidism patients and 15 to 17 patients who later progressed to ophthalmopathy. After sampling, hyperthyroidism patients received methimazole starting at 30 mg daily, and ophthalmopathy patients received high-dose intravenous methylprednisolone. In about 6 Graves' hyperthyroidism patients, the study also compared T-cell repertoires from thyroid tissue with T-cell repertoires from blood. Broader findings and caveats from the paper: In cross-validation, a model built on a 13 V-J signature told ophthalmopathy apart from stable hyperthyroidism with 87.88% sensitivity and about 81% specificity, and in testing the same model reached 80%/75%. In validation, the model predicted progression to ophthalmopathy with over 60% sensitivity and about 73% specificity, a median of around six months before onset. Most expanded thyroid clonotypes (frequency above 0.001) were also detected in blood, suggesting blood repertoires may reflect thyroid immune responses. No statistical method was used to fix the sample size in advance, and group allocation was not hidden from the investigators.

The TCR beta CDR3 regions were amplified from RNA transcripts. The TCR CDR3 was subjected to a first round of RT-PCR using the HTBI primer set and the Qiagen OneStep RT-PCR kit. A second multiplex PCR round built the libraries, followed by size selection and purification. Sequencing of the libraries was done on an Illumina HiSeq2000 using paired-end 100 bp reads. In the authors' own workflow: Raw data were processed with SOAPnuke, discarding reads with adapters, uncalled bases, mean Phred below 15, or no exact constant-primer or identifier match. High-quality paired reads were merged using COPE v1.2.5, and each unique nucleotide sequence was defined as a clonotype. MiTCR v1.1 was used to align the clonotypes against IMGT TRBV, TRBD and TRBJ reference segments. The analysis included only V-J combinations with a frequency above 0.0001, which together covered roughly 99% of the repertoires. The TCS score was defined as F50 (clonal expansion) divided by E x V (chaos), with BLOSUM62-based TCRdist calculated between CDR3 peptides within each V-J. Welch's t-statistics and random forest reduced roughly 500 V-J features to under 15, which were used in a naive Bayes classifier (R e1071). Starting from the raw public reads, TCRdb applied fastp trimming at Q25, assembled clones with MiXCR and retained in-frame beta chains. Rows with a matching CDR3 protein are joined into one entry that keeps the most common DNA and genes. TCRdb's processing, not the study's, gives the V and J calls here. The sample data list roughly 360,000 distinct CDR3 sequences, and roughly 12% of these were observed just once. The ten top clones hold about 20% of the sample.

The sequence was obtained from a man aged 30-40 years with Graves' hyperthyroidism that later progressed to Graves' ophthalmopathy. The sequence links TRBV3-1 to TRBJ1-5; 7 central nucleotides agree with TRBD1. Sequenced: blood. The CDR3 amino acid sequence is: CASSRTGNQPQHF. At the DNA level, the sequence is TGTGCCAGCAGCCGGACAGGAAATCAGCCCCAGCATTTT.